These 29 T cell receptor beta chains were sequenced from one sample in a study of shared clonotypes between healthy human individuals. Only in-frame clones appear in the TCRdb table, and some are missing; sequencing was by immunoSEQ multiplex PCR. Of millions of clones in the sample, roughly 92% are singletons; the top ten hold around 0.14%. The specimen was naive CD4+ T cells sorted from blood. Indicated subset: CD45RA+ positively selected. The receptors were gathered from a man aged 18 to 30 in good health.

V and J are TRBV21-1 and TRBJ2-7; the table gives TRBD2 as D, unverified against the DNA. TRBV21-1 is classified as a pseudogene. The CDR3 loop spans 15 amino acids. CDR3 in DNA: TGTGCCAGCAGCAAACCTCTGACTGATGTCTACGAGCAGTACTTC. This gives the protein CASSKPLTDVYEQYF.

J is TRBJ1-4 and V is TRBV28; 8 bases match TRBD1. Trimming cost V 5 bases and J 1 base; bases outside gene matches: 6. The CDR3 sequence is 16 residues long. In germline, CDR1 is MDHEN, CDR2 SYDVKM. In nucleotides, the CDR3 is TGTGCCAGCAGTCCATGGGGACAGGAAACTAATGAAAAACTGTTTTTT. Its translation: CASSPWGQETNEKLFF.

V and J are TRBV6-6 and TRBJ2-7; D uncertain. Germline lookup yields CDR1 MNHNY and CDR2 SVGAGI (reference sequence). Trimming took off 4 bases at V and 6 bases at J, with 13 bases between the two ends. The CDR3 is 13 residues long. The CDR3 loop reads CASSLFGDIEQYF. Here the CDR3 DNA reads TGTGCCAGCAGTTTGTTTGGGGATATCGAGCAGTACTTC.

In regard to this clone: Additional DNA sequences in this sample encode the identical CDR3. V and J are TRBV30 and TRBJ2-7, with D uncertain. Germline V gene data show CDR1 as GTSNPN and CDR2 as SVGIG (reference sequence). The CDR3 covers 12 residues. The V and J ends lost 3 bases and 1 base respectively, with 7 bases between them. The CDR3 sequence is CAWSRVSYEQYF. The CDR3 nucleotides read TGTGCCTGGAGCCGAGTATCCTACGAGCAGTACTTC.

As regards this clone: This sample includes further DNA sequences coding for the same CDR3. The chain links TRBV18 to TRBJ1-2; no clear D gene. The germline V gene encodes CDR1 KGHSH and CDR2 LQKENI. The CDR3 extends over 14 amino acids. Trimming removed 0 bases from V and 1 base from J, with 6 bases in between. CDR3 residues: CASSPPALNYGYTF. The DNA of the CDR3 is TGTGCCAGCTCACCACCGGCCCTTAACTATGGCTACACCTTC.

V and J are TRBV30 and TRBJ2-7, with 11 bases lining up with TRBD2. The CDR3 length is 16 residues. Trimming at V came to 4 bases and at J to 5 bases, leaving 13 bases not matched to a gene. The germline V gene encodes CDR1 GTSNPN and CDR2 SVGIG (reference sequence). The CDR3 region has the DNA TGTGCCTGGACTAGACGGATAGCGGGGGGGACTGACGAGCAGTACTTC. This encodes CAWTRRIAGGTDEQYF.

V usage is TRBV5-4 and J usage is TRBJ2-2; TRBD2 is a possible D gene (6 bases). In germline, CDR1 is SGHNT, CDR2 YYREEE (reference sequence). The CDR3 runs to 16 residues. Trimming shortened V by 4 bases and J by 0 bases, and 13 bases separated the two germline ends. CDR3 bases: TGTGCCAGCAGCCAGCTAGCGACCGCGAACACCGGGGAGCTGTTTTTT. It specifies CASSQLATANTGELFF.

This chain connects TRBV19 to TRBJ2-3; TRBD2 is a possible D gene (6 bases). CDR3 length equals 12 residues. V lost 5 bases to trimming and J lost 6 bases, with 9 bases between them. CDR1 is LNHDA and CDR2 is SQIVND in the germline V gene (reference sequence). The CDR3 DNA is TGTGCCAGTAGTTCCAGCGGGGATACGCAGTATTTT. The encoded protein is CASSSSGDTQYF. The full variable domain, in which reference TRBV19 and TRBJ2-3 provide the parts outside the CDR3, is DGGITQSPKYLFRKEGQNVTLSCEQNLNHDAMYWYRQDPGQGLRLIYYSQIVNDFQKGDIAEGYSVSREKKESFPLTVTSAQKNPTAFYLCASSSSGDTQYFGPGTRLTVL.

In regard to this clone: The same CDR3 is also encoded by other DNA sequences in this sample. The CDR3 DNA reads TGCAGCGTTGGACAGTTCCAAGAGACCCAGTACTTC. The encoded protein is CSVGQFQETQYF. This sequence joins TRBV29-1 and TRBJ2-5, with a weak D call TRBD1 (5 bases). V gave up 4 bases and J gave up 1 base, with 7 bases separating them. The CDR3 sequence is 12 residues long. CDR1 is SQVTM and CDR2 is ANQGSEA in the germline V gene. Full variable domain (outside the CDR3, taken from reference TRBV29-1 and TRBJ2-5): SAVISQKPSRDICQRGTSLTIQCQVDSQVTMMFWYRQQPGQSLTLIATANQGSEATYESGFVIDKFPISRPNLTFSTLTVSNMSPEDSSIYLCSVGQFQETQYFGPGTRLLVL.

The rearrangement links TRBV7-9 to TRBJ2-7, with D tentatively TRBD2 (5 bases). Germline lookup yields CDR1 SEHNR and CDR2 FQNEAQ (reference sequence). The CDR3 is 11 amino acids. Trimming removed 6 bases from V and 7 bases from J, with 10 bases in between. CDR3 nucleotide sequence: TGTGCCAGCAGACTAGATGGTGAGCAGTACTTC. Its translation: CASRLDGEQYF.

CDR3 loop: CASSSDSATNEKLFF. In DNA form, the CDR3 reads TGTGCCAGCAGTTCAGACAGCGCAACTAATGAAAAACTGTTTTTT. The rearrangement uses TRBV6-6 and TRBJ1-4, with TRBD1 as a possible D gene (5 bases). Per the germline V gene, CDR1 is MNHNY and CDR2 is SVGAGI (reference sequence). The CDR3 covers 15 residues. V lost 4 bases, J lost 0 bases, and 9 bases lay in between.

With regard to this clone: The sample holds other DNA sequences that translate to the same CDR3. V and J are TRBV5-6 and TRBJ2-7; TRBD1 matches at 8 bases. CDR1 and CDR2 (germline): SGHDT, YYEEEE. Germline trimming cut 2 bases from V and 7 bases from J; bases unmatched to any gene: 5. This CDR3 comprises 13 residues. The CDR3 region is CASSLGQGAEQYF. The CDR3 DNA follows: TGTGCCAGCAGCTTAGGACAGGGCGCTGAGCAGTACTTC.

V usage is TRBV6-1 and J usage is TRBJ2-1; D possibly matches TRBD1 or TRBD2 (6 bases each). This CDR3 region has 15 residues. Germline V gene lookup returns CDR1 MNHNS and CDR2 SASEGT. V was shortened by 5 bases and J by 1 base, with 12 bases between the two germline ends. The CDR3 bases are TGTGCCAGCAGTCTGGAGGGGGGTTCCTACAATGAGCAGTTCTTC. Its protein is CASSLEGGSYNEQFF.

As to this clone: The sample has other DNA sequences that encode this CDR3 too. The chain links TRBV5-1 to TRBJ1-2; maybe TRBD1 (6 bases). This CDR3 is 13 amino acids long. V was clipped by 4 bases and J by 2 bases, with 9 bases between them. Germline CDR1 SGHRS, CDR2 YFSETQ. The CDR3 DNA reads as TGCGCCAGCAGCGCGGGACAAAACTATGGCTACACCTTC. Translated, it gives CASSAGQNYGYTF.

J is TRBJ1-5 and V is TRBV28; D gene ambiguous. Trimming cost V 2 bases and J 3 bases, with 14 bases left between them. Germline CDR1 is MDHEN and CDR2 is SYDVKM. This CDR3 has 16 residues. Written as DNA, the CDR3 is TGTGCCAGCAGTTTAAGCGGACGGGCCCCCAATCAGCCCCAGCATTTT. This sequence encodes CASSLSGRAPNQPQHF.

The gene calls are TRBV7-9 and TRBJ2-1, with D perhaps TRBD1 (5 bases). V lost 0 bases to trimming and J lost 14 bases, with 17 bases between them. The CDR3 covers 14 residues. Germline V gene sequence: CDR1 SEHNR, CDR2 FQNEAQ (reference sequence). The CDR3 DNA follows: TGTGCCAGCAGCTTAGCCCCGACAGTTCAAGTGGAGTTCTTC. Protein sequence: CASSLAPTVQVEFF.

The rearrangement joins TRBV4-1 to TRBJ2-5; the D is unclear. V lost 0 bases and J 0 bases, leaving 14 bases between the germline ends. Germline V gene data show CDR1 as MGHRA and CDR2 as YSYEKL. The CDR3 totals 17 residues. Written as DNA, the CDR3 is TGCGCCAGCAGCCAAGATATGCAGCGACTGTACCAAGAGACCCAGTACTTC. This translates into CASSQDMQRLYQETQYF.

This clone was seen only once. This chain connects TRBV9 to TRBJ2-1; weak D call: TRBD1 (5 bases). This CDR3 contains 16 residues. V was clipped by 0 bases and J by 0 bases, with 10 bases between them. Germline CDR1 is SGDLS and CDR2 is YYNGEE. The CDR3 DNA follows: TGTGCCAGCAGCGTAGCTACCGACAGCTCCTACAATGAGCAGTTCTTC. Translating it yields CASSVATDSSYNEQFF. The full variable domain, in which reference TRBV9 and TRBJ2-1 provide the parts outside the CDR3, is DSGVTQTPKHLITATGQRVTLRCSPRSGDLSVYWYQQSLDQGLQFLIQYYNGEERAKGNILERFSAQQFPDLHSELNLSSLELGDSALYFCASSVATDSSYNEQFFGPGTRLTVL.

The V and J genes are TRBV4-1 and TRBJ2-5; 8 bases align to TRBD2. Unmatched junction bases numbered 7, after V lost 0 bases and J lost 4 bases. This CDR3 region has 16 residues. Germline lookup yields CDR1 MGHRA and CDR2 YSYEKL. As DNA, the CDR3 is TGCGCCAGCAGCCAAGATGGCGGGAGGCGGGGAGAGACCCAGTACTTC. It codes for CASSQDGGRRGETQYF.

V and J are TRBV7-2 and TRBJ2-1; D not certain. The V end was cut by 1 base, the J end by 8 bases, with 12 bases between. This CDR3 comprises 14 residues. Germline CDR1 and CDR2: SGHTA and FQGNSA. Here the CDR3 DNA reads TGTGCCAGCAGCTTAGGAGGTAGTCGGGATGAGCAGTTCTTC. This gives the protein CASSLGGSRDEQFF.

The V gene is TRBV28, the J gene TRBJ2-7, with TRBD2 matching 7 bases. The CDR3 is 13 amino acids. Germline trimming cut 2 bases from V and 5 bases from J; bases unmatched to any gene: 3. CDR1 is MDHEN, CDR2 SYDVKM, per germline. Written as DNA, the CDR3 is TGTGCCAGCAGTTTAGGGGGGGGGAACGAGCAGTACTTC. Translation: CASSLGGGNEQYF.

The chain couples TRBV6-6 to TRBJ1-1; tentatively, D is TRBD1 (5 bases). Trimming cost V 6 bases and J 5 bases, with 13 bases left between them. Germline values: CDR1 MNHNY, CDR2 SVGAGI (reference sequence). The CDR3 is 13 residues long. CDR3 sequence reads: CASSGTVGTEAFF. CDR3 sequence (DNA): TGTGCCAGCAGCGGGACGGTGGGGACTGAAGCTTTCTTT.

The chain links TRBV5-1 to TRBJ2-3; D not resolved. The V gene lost 1 base and the J gene lost 6 bases, with 15 bases spanning the gap. The CDR3 has 15 amino acids. CDR1 is SGHRS and CDR2 is YFSETQ in the germline V gene. The CDR3 region has the DNA TGCGCCAGCAGCTTGCTCAGCACCCCCGCCGATACGCAGTATTTT. Residues: CASSLLSTPADTQYF.

This clone appeared a single time. The chain is built from TRBV19 and TRBJ1-1; 10 nucleotides align to TRBD1. The CDR3 has 14 residues. Per germline, CDR1 LNHDA and CDR2 SQIVND (reference sequence). V shed 2 bases, J shed 4 bases, and the junction held 1 base outside the gene matches. The CDR3: CASSIRTGGTEAFF. The DNA for the CDR3 is TGTGCCAGTAGTATACGGACAGGGGGCACTGAAGCTTTCTTT.

The rearrangement links TRBV19 to TRBJ1-1, with unresolved D. Per germline, CDR1 LNHDA and CDR2 SQIVND (reference sequence). Trimming shortened V by 1 base and J by 6 bases, and 12 bases separated the two germline ends. The CDR3 is 14 residues long. The CDR3 here is CASSIAREWAEAFF. The CDR3 DNA reads TGTGCCAGTAGTATAGCCCGGGAGTGGGCTGAAGCTTTCTTT.

The V call is TRBV6-5, the J call TRBJ1-5; D uncertain. Trimming removed 5 bases at V and 6 bases at J, with 17 bases between. This CDR3 contains 15 residues. In germline, CDR1 is MNHEY, CDR2 SVGAGI. In DNA, the CDR3 is TGTGCCAGCAGTAGATCCTTGTCAAACACTCAGCCCCAGCATTTT. Translated, it gives CASSRSLSNTQPQHF.

V usage is TRBV6-5 and J usage is TRBJ1-6; D might be TRBD1 (5 bases). V lost 2 bases and J 9 bases, leaving 11 bases between the germline ends. The germline CDR1 and CDR2 sequences are MNHEY and SVGAGI. CDR3 length: 14 amino acids. CDR3: CASSYDSSVSPLHF. CDR3 nucleotides: TGTGCCAGCAGTTACGACAGCAGCGTTTCACCCCTCCACTTT.

The chain links TRBV18 to TRBJ1-1; no clear D. The CDR3 length is 13 residues. Germline CDR1 reads KGHSH; CDR2 reads LQKENI. Deletions cut 4 bases from V and 3 bases from J, with 9 bases between. Written as DNA, the CDR3 is TGTGCCAGCTCACTGGTGGAAGACACTGAAGCTTTCTTT. Its translation: CASSLVEDTEAFF.

This sequence joins TRBV5-1 and TRBJ2-7, with D uncertain. Between the trimmed V and J ends, which lost 0 bases and 2 bases, there was a span of 12 bases. The CDR3 spans 15 residues. Germline V gene data show CDR1 as SGHRS and CDR2 as YFSETQ. Here the CDR3 DNA reads TGCGCCAGCAGCTTGGGGGGAACAAATACCTACGAGCAGTACTTC. It encodes CASSLGGTNTYEQYF.